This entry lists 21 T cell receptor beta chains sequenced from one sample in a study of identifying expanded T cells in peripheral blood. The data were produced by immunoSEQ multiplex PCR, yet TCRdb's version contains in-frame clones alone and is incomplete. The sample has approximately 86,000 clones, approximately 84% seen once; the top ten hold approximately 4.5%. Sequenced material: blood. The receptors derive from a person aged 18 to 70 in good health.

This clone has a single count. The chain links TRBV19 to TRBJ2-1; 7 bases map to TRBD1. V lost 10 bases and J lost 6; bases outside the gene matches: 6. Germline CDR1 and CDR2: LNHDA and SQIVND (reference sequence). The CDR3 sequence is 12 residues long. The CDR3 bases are TGTGCCACCAGGGGGTGGGGCAATGAGCAGTTCTTC. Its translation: CATRGWGNEQFF. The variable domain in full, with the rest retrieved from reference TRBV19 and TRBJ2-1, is DGGITQSPKYLFRKEGQNVTLSCEQNLNHDAMYWYRQDPGQGLRLIYYSQIVNDFQKGDIAEGYSVSREKKESFPLTVTSAQKNPTAFYLCATRGWGNEQFFGPGTRLTVL.

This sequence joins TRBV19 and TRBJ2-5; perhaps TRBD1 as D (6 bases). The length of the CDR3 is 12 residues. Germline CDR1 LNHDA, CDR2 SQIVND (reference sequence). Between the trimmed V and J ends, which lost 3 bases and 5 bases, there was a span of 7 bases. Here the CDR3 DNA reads TGTGCCAGTAGTATGAGGGGGGAGACCCAGTACTTC. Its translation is CASSMRGETQYF.

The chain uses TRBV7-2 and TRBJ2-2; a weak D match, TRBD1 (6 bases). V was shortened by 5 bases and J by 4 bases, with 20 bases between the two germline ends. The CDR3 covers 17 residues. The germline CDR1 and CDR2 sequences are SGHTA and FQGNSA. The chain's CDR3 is CASSPYSGTRGTGELFF. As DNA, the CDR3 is TGTGCCAGCAGCCCATATTCCGGGACAAGGGGCACCGGGGAGCTGTTTTTT.

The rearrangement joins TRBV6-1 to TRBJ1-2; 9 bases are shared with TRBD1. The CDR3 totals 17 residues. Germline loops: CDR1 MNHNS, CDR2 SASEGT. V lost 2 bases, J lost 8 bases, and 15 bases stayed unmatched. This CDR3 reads CASSEITPGQGRWGYTF. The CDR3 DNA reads TGTGCCAGCAGTGAAATAACCCCAGGACAGGGGCGCTGGGGCTACACCTTC.

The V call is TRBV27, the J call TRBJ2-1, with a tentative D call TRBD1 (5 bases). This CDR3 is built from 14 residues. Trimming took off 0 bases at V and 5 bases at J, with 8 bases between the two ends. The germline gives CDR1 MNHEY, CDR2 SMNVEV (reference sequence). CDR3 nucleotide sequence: TGTGCCAGCAGTTTATCTTGGACACACAATGAGCAGTTCTTC. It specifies CASSLSWTHNEQFF.

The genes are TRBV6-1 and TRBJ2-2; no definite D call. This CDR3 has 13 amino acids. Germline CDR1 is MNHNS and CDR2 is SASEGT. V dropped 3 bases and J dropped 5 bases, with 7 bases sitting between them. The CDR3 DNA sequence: TGTGCCAGCAGTGATTTTAGGACCGGGGAGCTGTTTTTT. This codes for CASSDFRTGELFF.

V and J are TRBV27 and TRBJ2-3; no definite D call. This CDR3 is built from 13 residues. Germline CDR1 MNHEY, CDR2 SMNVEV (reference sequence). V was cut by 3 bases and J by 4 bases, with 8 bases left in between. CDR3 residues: CASSFYFSDTQYF. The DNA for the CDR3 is TGTGCCAGCAGTTTTTATTTTTCAGATACGCAGTATTTT.

CDR3 sequence: CASSFEGRDGYTF. As DNA, the CDR3 is TGTGCCAGCAGCTTTGAGGGGCGGGATGGCTACACCTTC. The chain employs TRBV11-3 and TRBJ1-2; D may be TRBD1 (5 bases). Germline CDR1 and CDR2: SGHNT and YENEEA. Trimming took 3 bases from V and 6 from J, leaving 11 bases between them. The CDR3 has 13 residues.

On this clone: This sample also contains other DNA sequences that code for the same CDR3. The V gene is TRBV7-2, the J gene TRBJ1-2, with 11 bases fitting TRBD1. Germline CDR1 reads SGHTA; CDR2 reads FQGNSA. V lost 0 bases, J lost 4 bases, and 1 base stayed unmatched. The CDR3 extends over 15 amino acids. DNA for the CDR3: TGTGCCAGCAGCTTAGCCGGGACAGGGGGCTATGGCTACACCTTC. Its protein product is CASSLAGTGGYGYTF.

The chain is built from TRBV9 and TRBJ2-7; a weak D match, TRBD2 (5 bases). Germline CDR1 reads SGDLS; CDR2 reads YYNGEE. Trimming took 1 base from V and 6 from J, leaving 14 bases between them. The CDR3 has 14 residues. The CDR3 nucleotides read TGTGCCAGCAGCGTACAGTCTAGAGGAGGCGAGCAGTACTTC. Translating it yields CASSVQSRGGEQYF.

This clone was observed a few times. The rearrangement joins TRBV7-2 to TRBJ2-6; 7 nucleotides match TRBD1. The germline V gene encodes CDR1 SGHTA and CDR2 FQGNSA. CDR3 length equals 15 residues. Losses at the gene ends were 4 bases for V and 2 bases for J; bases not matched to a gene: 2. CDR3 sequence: CASSSDRAGANVLTF. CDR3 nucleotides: TGTGCCAGCAGCTCTGACAGGGCTGGGGCCAACGTCCTGACTTTC.

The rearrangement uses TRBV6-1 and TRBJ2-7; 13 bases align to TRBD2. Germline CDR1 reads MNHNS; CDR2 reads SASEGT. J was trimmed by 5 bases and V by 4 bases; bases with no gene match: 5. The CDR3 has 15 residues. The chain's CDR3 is CASSVTSGGAHEQYF. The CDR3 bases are TGTGCCAGCAGTGTTACTAGCGGGGGGGCCCACGAGCAGTACTTC.

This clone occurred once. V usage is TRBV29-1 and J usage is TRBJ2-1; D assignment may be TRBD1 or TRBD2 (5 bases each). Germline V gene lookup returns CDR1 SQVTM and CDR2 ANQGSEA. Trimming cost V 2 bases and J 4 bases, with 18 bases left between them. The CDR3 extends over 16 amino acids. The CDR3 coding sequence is TGCAGCGTTGAATGGGCCCGGGGCAACTTATACAATGAGCAGTTCTTC. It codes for CSVEWARGNLYNEQFF.

CDR3 sequence: CASSPRGVLNSYEQYF. CDR3 nucleotides: TGTGCCAGCAGCCCACGGGGGGTGCTTAACTCCTACGAGCAGTACTTC. The chain has TRBV11-3 and TRBJ2-7; 7 bases are a match to TRBD2. CDR1 is SGHNT and CDR2 is YENEEA in the germline V gene. Trimming cost V 5 bases and J 0 bases; bases outside gene matches: 10. CDR3 length equals 16 residues.

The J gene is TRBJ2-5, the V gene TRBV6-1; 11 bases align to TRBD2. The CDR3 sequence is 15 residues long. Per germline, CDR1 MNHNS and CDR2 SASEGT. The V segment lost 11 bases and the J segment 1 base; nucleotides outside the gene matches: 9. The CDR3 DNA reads TGTGCCGGAAAACGACTAGCGGGGAGCCAAGAGACCCAGTACTTC. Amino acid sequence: CAGKRLAGSQETQYF.

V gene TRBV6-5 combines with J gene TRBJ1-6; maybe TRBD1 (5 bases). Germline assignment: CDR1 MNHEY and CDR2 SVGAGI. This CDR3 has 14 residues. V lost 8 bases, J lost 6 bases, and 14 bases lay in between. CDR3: CASSTGGFNSPLHF. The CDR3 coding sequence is TGTGCCAGCTCTACGGGGGGGTTTAATTCACCCCTCCACTTT.

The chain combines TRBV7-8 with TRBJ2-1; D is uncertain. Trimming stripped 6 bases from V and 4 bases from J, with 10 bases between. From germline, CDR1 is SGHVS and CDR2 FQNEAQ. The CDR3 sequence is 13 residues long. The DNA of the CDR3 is TGTGCCAGCAGTTTCCAGCGTTACAATGAGCAGTTCTTC. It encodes CASSFQRYNEQFF. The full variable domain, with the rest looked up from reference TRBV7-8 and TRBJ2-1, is GAGVSQSPRYKVAKRGQDVALRCDPISGHVSLFWYQQALGQGPEFLTYFQNEAQLDKSGLPSDRFFAERPEGSVSTLKIQRTQQEDSAVYLCASSFQRYNEQFFGPGTRLTVL.

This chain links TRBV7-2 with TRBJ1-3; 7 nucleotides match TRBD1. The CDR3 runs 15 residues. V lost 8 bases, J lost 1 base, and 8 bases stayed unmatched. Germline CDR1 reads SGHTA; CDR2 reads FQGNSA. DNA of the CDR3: TGTGCCAGCGGCCGGGACAGAGGTTCTGGAAACACCATATATTTT. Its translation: CASGRDRGSGNTIYF.

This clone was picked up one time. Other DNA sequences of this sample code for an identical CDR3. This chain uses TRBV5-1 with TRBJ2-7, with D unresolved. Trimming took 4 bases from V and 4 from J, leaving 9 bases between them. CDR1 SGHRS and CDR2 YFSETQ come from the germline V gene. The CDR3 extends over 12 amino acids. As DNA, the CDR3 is TGCGCCAGCAGCCTAGGATTTTACGAGCAGTACTTC. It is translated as CASSLGFYEQYF.

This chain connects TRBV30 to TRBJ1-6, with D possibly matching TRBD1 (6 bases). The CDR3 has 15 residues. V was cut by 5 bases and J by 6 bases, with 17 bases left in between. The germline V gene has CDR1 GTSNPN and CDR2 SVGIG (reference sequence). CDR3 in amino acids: CAWQLTGITNSPLHF. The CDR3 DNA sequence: TGTGCCTGGCAACTTACAGGGATTACTAATTCACCCCTCCACTTT.

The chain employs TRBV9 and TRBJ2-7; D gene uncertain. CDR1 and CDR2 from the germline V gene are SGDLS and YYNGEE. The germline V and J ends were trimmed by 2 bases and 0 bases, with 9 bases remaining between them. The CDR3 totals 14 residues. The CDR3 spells CASSVEISSYEQYF. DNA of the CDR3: TGTGCCAGCAGCGTCGAAATTAGCTCCTACGAGCAGTACTTC.